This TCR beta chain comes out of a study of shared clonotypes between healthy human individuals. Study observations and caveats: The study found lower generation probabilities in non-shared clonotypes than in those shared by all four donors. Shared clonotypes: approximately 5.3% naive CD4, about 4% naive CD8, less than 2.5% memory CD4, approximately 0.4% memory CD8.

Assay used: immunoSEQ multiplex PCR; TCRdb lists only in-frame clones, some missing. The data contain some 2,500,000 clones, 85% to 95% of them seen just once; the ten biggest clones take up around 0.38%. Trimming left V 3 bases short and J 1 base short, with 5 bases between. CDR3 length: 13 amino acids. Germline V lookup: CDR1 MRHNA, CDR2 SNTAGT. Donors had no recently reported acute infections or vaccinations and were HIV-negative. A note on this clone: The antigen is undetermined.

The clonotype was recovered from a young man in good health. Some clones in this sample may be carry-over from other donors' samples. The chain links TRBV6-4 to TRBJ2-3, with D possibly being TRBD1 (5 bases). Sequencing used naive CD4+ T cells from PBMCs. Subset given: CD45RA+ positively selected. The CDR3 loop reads CASSEGRTDTQYF. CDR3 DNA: TGTGCCAGCAGTGAGGGGCGCACAGATACGCAGTATTTT.